The clone carrying this T cell receptor beta chain was observed at least ten times. Its antigen remains unidentified. This record comes from a study of T cells after yellow fever vaccination. The study's findings and limits: A limited proportion of clonotypes was detected within both the CD4 and CD8 compartments. A large majority of primary-vaccination clones showed up again after the booster (roughly 96% CD4, 75% to 90% CD8).

Trimming took 4 bases from V and 5 from J, leaving 6 bases between them. CDR1 and CDR2 (germline): LGHDT, YNNKEL (reference sequence). The CDR3 extends over 12 amino acids. In making TCR cDNA, 5'RACE template switching added a universal primer site and UMIs to it. TCRdb ran MiXCR on the 5' RACE reads and lists one entry per CDR3 protein. The sample contains hundreds of thousands of distinct CDR3 sequences, about 12% of which appear only once. This TCR derives from a man younger than 45 who received the YFV17D yellow fever vaccine. The sequencing here drew on PBMCs, taken on the day of the yellow fever booster vaccination. The chain recombines TRBV3-1 with TRBJ2-1; no firm D call. The CDR3 protein is CASSRLNNEQFF. The CDR3, as DNA: TGTGCCAGCAGCCGCCTAAACAATGAGCAGTTCTTC.